The TCR beta chain described here comes from a study of identical twins. TCRdb analysed the 5' RACE reads with MiXCR anew, one entry per CDR3 protein. The data contain approximately 230,000 distinct CDR3 sequences, over 5.5% of them singletons. The CDR3 consists of 20 residues. With V trimmed by 5 bases and J by 2 bases, 17 bases remained unmatched. Germline values: CDR1 MNHEY, CDR2 SMNVEV (reference sequence). This clonotype was recorded many times. Antigen unknown. Study-level results: It was possible that invariant MAIT and iNKT cells partly confounded the zero-insertion analyses. Twin-shared out-of-frame alpha sequences showed excess low generation probability.

These data were likewise used in another study, on T cells expressing NK-cell markers.

Specimen: CD8+ T cells sorted from blood. This sequence was found in a woman younger than 35 in good health. This chain joins TRBV27 and TRBJ2-1; 11 bases are shared with TRBD2. Written as DNA, the CDR3 is TGTGCCAGCAGTCCCATCCGGGGTAGCGGGAGGGCCGGGACCTACAATGAGCAGTTCTTC. It specifies CASSPIRGSGRAGTYNEQFF.